The rows below give T cell receptor beta chains drawn from one sample of a study of cytomegalovirus exposure and HLA in healthy donors. Method: immunoSEQ multiplex PCR; TCRdb's copy keeps in-frame clones and lacks some. The sample contains roughly 150,000 clones, about 95% of which appear only once. The sequencing input was PBMCs. These receptors were collected from a woman aged 18-29 years in good health and CMV-seronegative. Each CDR3 is given with its conserved first and last residue. The order of the fields is J gene, V gene, D gene, CDR3 protein. The D gene is left open where the match is weak.

TRBJ2-2 TRBV6-5 NA CASSYGTLNTGELFF
TRBJ1-4 TRBV7-8 NA CASSLGTANEKLFF
TRBJ1-6 TRBV30 NA CACSPGTAFLNSPLHF
TRBJ2-1 TRBV11-3 NA CASSSDSSINEQFF
TRBJ1-1 TRBV27 NA CASRYRENTEAFF
TRBJ1-4 TRBV6-5 TRBD1 CASRRTGTANEKLFF
TRBJ2-5 TRBV9 NA CASSVGYRGQTGTQYF
TRBJ2-1 TRBV5-1 TRBD2 CASSLSSGGADEQFF
TRBJ2-7 TRBV7-2 NA CASSPGREQYF
TRBJ2-7 TRBV6-5 NA CASRTTGNYEQYF
TRBJ2-5 TRBV6-6 TRBD2 CASQAGGETQYF
TRBJ2-4 TRBV5-1 TRBD1 CASSLDRGPVAKNIQYF
TRBJ2-1 TRBV5-4 TRBD1 CASSQGQGDYNEQFF
TRBJ1-2 TRBV7-9 NA CASATGLEGYTF
TRBJ2-3 TRBV4-1 TRBD2 CASSAGLAGVRSTDTQYF
TRBJ2-2 TRBV12-1 NA CASSWGGGGRLLTGELFF
TRBJ1-2 TRBV6-5 TRBD1 CASSYGRQGFGYTF
TRBJ1-2 TRBV9 TRBD1 CASSARQGLLAGYTF
TRBJ2-3 TRBV6-5 NA CASAYGGLRRDTQYF
TRBJ1-3 TRBV7-2 NA CASSFGTDLLSGNTIYF
TRBJ1-6 TRBV29-1 NA CSVEVDSNSPLHF
TRBJ2-2 TRBV6-5 TRBD1 CASSPQGAATGELFF
TRBJ2-7 TRBV9 TRBD1 CASSPGQGAPDEQYF
TRBJ1-4 TRBV7-9 NA CASSPLAGEATNEKLFF
TRBJ1-6 TRBV4-3 TRBD1 CASSQGQGGTYNSPLHF
TRBJ1-3 TRBV6-1 NA CASKTDTGNTIYF
TRBJ1-2 TRBV20-1 NA CSAQGNGYTF
TRBJ1-2 TRBV10-3 NA CAISGRDGYTF
TRBJ1-3 TRBV4-2 TRBD1 CASSQGTGYTGNTIYF
TRBJ2-3 TRBV6-1 TRBD2 CASSARRGGITDTQYF
TRBJ2-1 TRBV14 TRBD2 CASSQWVLAGINEQFF
TRBJ1-1 TRBV7-9 NA CAIPSSMSGGTEAFF
TRBJ1-1 TRBV6-6 TRBD1 CASNDGQGYTEAFF